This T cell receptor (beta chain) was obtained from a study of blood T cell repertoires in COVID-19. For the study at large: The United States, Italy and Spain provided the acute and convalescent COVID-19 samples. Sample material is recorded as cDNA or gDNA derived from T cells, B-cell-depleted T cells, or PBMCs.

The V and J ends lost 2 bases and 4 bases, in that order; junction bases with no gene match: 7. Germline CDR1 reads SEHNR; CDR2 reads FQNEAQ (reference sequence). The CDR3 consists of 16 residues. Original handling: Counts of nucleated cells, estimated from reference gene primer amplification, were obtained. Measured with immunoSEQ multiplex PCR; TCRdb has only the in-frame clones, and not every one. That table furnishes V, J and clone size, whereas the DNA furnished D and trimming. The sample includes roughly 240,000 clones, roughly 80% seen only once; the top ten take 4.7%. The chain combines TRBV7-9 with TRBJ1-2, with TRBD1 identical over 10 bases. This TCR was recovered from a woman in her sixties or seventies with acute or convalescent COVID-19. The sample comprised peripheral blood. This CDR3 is CASSLSVGQGGYGYTF. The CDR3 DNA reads TGTGCCAGCAGCTTATCAGTCGGACAGGGGGGCTATGGCTACACCTTC.